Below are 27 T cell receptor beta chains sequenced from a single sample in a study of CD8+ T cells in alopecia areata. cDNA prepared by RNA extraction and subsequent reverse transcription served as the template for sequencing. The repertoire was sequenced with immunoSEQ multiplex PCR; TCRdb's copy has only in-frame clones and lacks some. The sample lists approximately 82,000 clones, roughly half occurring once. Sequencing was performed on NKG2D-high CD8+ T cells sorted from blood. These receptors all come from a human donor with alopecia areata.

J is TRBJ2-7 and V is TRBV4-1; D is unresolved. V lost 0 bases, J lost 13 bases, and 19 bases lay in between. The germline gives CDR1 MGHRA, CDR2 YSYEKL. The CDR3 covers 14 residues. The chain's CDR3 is CASSQEPGRKAVYF. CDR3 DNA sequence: TGCGCCAGCAGCCAAGAACCGGGCCGGAAGGCAGTATACTTC.

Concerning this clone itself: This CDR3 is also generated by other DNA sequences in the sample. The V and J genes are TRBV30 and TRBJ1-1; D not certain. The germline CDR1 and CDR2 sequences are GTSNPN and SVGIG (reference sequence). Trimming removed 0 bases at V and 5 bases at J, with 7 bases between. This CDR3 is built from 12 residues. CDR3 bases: TGTGCCTGGAGTGTACAAGGTACTGAAGCTTTCTTT. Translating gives CAWSVQGTEAFF.

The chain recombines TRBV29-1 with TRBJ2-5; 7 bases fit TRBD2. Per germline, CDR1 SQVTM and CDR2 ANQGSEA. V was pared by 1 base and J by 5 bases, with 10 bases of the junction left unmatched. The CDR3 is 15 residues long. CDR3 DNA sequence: TGCAGCGTTGAAGGGGGGGGACCACCACTGGAGACCCAGTACTTC. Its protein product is CSVEGGGPPLETQYF.

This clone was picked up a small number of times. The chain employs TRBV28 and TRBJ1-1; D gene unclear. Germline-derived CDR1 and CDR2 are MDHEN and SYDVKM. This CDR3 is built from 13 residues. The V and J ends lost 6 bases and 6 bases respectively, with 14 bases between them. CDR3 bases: TGTGCCAGCAGCTCCATAGTCGATGCTGAAGCTTTCTTT. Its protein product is CASSSIVDAEAFF.

The CDR3 loop is CASGYNLETQYF. The CDR3 DNA reads as TGTGCTAGTGGTTACAACTTAGAGACCCAGTACTTC. The chain uses TRBV12-5 and TRBJ2-5; D remains ambiguous. Per germline, CDR1 LGHNT and CDR2 FRNRAP. Trimming cost V 4 bases and J 4 bases, with 7 bases left between them. The CDR3 spans 12 residues. The complete variable domain, with remaining parts taken from reference TRBV12-5 and TRBJ2-5, reads DARVTQTPRHKVTEMGQEVTMRCQPILGHNTVFWYRQTMMQGLELLAYFRNRAPLDDSGMPKDRFSAEMPDATLATLKIQPSEPRDSAVYFCASGYNLETQYFGPGTRLLVL.

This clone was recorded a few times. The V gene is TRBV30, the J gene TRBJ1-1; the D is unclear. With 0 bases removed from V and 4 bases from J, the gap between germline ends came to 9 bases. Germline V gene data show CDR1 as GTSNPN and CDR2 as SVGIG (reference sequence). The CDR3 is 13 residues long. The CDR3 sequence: CAWSVTGSTEAFF. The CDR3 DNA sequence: TGTGCCTGGAGTGTAACGGGGTCCACTGAAGCTTTCTTT.

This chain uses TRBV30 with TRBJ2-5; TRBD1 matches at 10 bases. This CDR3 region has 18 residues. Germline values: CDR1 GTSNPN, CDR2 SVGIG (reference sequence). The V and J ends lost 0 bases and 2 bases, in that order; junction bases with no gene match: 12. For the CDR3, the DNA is TGTGCCTGGAGTGTCGGACGACCCGGGACAGGGGAACAAGAGACCCAGTACTTC. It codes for CAWSVGRPGTGEQETQYF.

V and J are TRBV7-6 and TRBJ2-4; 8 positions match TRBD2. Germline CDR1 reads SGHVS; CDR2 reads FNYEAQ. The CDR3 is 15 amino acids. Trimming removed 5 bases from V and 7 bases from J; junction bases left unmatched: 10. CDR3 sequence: CASSPLGIAGNIQYF. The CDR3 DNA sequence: TGTGCCAGCAGCCCCCTGGGTATAGCGGGGAACATTCAGTACTTC.

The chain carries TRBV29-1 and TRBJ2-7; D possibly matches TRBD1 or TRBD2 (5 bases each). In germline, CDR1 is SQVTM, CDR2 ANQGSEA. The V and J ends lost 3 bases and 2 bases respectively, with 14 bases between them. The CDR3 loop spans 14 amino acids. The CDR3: CSVDTGPGAYEQYF. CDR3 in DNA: TGCAGCGTTGATACAGGCCCCGGGGCCTACGAGCAGTACTTC.

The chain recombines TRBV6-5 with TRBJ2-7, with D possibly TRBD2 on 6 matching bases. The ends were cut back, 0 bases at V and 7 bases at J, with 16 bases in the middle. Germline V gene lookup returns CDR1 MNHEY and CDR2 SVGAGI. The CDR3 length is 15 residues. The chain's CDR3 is CASSYSGIRAGEQYF. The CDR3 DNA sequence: TGTGCCAGCAGTTACTCCGGCATCCGGGCGGGAGAGCAGTACTTC.

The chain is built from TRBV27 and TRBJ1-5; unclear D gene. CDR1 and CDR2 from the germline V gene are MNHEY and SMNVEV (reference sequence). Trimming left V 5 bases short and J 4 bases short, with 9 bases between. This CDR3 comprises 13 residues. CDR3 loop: CASSVGVNQPQHF. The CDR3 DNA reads TGTGCCAGCAGTGTTGGGGTGAATCAGCCCCAGCATTTT.

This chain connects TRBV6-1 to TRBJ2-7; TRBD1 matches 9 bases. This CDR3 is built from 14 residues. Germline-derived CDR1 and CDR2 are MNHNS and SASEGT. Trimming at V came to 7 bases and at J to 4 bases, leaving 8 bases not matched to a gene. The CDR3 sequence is CASIMGQGRYEQYF. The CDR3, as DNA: TGTGCCAGCATTATGGGACAGGGCCGATACGAGCAGTACTTC.

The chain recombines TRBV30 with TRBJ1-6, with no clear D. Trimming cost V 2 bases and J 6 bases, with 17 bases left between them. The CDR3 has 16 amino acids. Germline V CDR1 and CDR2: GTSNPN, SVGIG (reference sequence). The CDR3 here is CAWSQQGGPGNSPLHF. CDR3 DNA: TGTGCCTGGAGTCAGCAAGGAGGTCCCGGTAATTCACCCCTCCACTTT.

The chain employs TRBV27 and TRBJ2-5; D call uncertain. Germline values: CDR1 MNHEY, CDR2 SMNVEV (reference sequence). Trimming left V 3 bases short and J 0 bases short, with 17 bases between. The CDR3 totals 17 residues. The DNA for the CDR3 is TGTGCCAGCAGTTTTTTAGGTACCCCTGGGGACCAAGAGACCCAGTACTTC. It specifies CASSFLGTPGDQETQYF.

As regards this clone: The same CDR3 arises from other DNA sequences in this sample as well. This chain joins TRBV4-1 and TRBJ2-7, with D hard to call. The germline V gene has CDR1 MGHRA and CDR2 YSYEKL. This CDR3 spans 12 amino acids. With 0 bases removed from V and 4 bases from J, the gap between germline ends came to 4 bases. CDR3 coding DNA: TGCGCCAGCAGCCAAGACGGGTACGAGCAGTACTTC. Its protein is CASSQDGYEQYF.

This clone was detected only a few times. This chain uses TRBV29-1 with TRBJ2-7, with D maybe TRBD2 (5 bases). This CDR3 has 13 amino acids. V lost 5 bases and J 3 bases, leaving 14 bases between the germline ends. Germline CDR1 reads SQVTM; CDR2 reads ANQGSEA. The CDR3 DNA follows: TGCAGCGTTTCACGGGGATCTAGCTACGAGCAGTACTTC. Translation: CSVSRGSSYEQYF.

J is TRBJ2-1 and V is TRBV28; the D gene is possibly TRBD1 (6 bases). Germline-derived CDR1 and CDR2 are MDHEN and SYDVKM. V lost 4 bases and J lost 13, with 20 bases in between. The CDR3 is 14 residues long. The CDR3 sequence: CASSSGHAAPFQFF. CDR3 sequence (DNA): TGTGCCAGCAGTTCGGGACACGCCGCCCCCTTTCAGTTCTTC. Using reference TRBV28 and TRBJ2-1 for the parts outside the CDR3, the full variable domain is DVKVTQSSRYLVKRTGEKVFLECVQDMDHENMFWYRQDPGLGLRLIYFSYDVKMKEKGDIPEGYSVSREKKERFSLILESASTNQTSMYLCASSSGHAAPFQFFGPGTRLTVL.

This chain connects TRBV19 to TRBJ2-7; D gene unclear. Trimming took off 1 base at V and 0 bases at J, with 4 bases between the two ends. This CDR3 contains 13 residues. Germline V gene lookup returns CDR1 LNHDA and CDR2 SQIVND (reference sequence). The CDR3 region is CASSIGSSYEQYF. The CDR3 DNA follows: TGTGCCAGTAGTATAGGGAGCTCCTACGAGCAGTACTTC.

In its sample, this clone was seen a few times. CDR3 nucleotide sequence: TGTGCCAGCAGCTCAGGGGGGGGCGGAAGCGAGACCCAGTACTTC. Translated, it gives CASSSGGGGSETQYF. The V gene is TRBV21-1, the J gene TRBJ2-5. TRBV21-1 is assigned pseudogene status. The CDR3 spans 15 residues.

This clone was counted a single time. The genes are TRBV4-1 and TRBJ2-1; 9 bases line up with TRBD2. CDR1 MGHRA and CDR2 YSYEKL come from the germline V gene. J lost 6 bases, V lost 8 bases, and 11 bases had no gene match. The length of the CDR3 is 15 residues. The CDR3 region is CASALGTSSSNEQFF. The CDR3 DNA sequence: TGCGCCAGCGCCCTGGGGACTAGCAGTTCCAATGAGCAGTTCTTC.

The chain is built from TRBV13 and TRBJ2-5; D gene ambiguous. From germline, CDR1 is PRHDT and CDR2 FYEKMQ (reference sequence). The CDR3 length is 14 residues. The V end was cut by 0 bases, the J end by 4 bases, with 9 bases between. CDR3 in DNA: TGTGCCAGCAGCTTAGGAATTGCAGCAGAGACCCAGTACTTC. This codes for CASSLGIAAETQYF. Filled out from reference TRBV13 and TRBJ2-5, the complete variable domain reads AAGVIQSPRHLIKEKRETATLKCYPIPRHDTVYWYQQGPGQDPQFLISFYEKMQSDKGSIPDRFSAQQFSDYHSELNMSSLELGDSALYFCASSLGIAAETQYFGPGTRLLVL.

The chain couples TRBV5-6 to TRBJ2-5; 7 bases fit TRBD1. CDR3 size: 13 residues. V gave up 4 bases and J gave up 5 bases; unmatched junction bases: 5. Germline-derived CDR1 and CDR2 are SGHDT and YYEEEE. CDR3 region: CASSRGQSETQYF. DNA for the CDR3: TGTGCCAGCAGCCGGGGACAGTCGGAGACCCAGTACTTC. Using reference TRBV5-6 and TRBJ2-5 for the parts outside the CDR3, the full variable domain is DAGVTQSPTHLIKTRGQQVTLRCSPKSGHDTVSWYQQALGQGPQFIFQYYEEEERQRGNFPDRFSGHQFPNYSSELNVNALLLGDSALYLCASSRGQSETQYFGPGTRLLVL.

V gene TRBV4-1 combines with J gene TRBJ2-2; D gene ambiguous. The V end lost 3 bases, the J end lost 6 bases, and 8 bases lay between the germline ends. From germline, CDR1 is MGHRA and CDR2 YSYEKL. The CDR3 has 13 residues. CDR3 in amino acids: CASSQRRAGELFF. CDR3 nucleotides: TGCGCCAGCAGCCAGCGCAGAGCCGGGGAGCTGTTTTTT.

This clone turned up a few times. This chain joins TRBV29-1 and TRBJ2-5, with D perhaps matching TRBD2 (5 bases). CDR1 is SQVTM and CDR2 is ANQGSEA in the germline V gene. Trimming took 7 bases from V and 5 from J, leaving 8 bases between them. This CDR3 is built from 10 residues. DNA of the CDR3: TGCAGCGGGACTTGGGAGACCCAGTACTTC. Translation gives CSGTWETQYF.

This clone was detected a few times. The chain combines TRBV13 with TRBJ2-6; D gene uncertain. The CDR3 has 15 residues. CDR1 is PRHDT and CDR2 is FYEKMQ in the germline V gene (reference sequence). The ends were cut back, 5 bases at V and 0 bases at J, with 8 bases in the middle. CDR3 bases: TGTGCCAGCAGCCCCCGGATCTCTGGGGCCAACGTCCTGACTTTC. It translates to CASSPRISGANVLTF.

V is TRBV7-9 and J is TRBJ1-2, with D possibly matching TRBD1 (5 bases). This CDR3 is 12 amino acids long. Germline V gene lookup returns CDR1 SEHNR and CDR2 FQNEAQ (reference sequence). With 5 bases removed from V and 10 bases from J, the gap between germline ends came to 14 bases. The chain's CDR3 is CASSDSQRLYTF. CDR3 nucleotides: TGTGCCAGCAGCGACAGTCAACGACTCTACACCTTC.

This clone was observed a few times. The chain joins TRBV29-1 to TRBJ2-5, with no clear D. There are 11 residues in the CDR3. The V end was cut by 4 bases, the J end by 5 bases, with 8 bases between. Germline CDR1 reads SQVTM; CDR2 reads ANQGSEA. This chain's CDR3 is CSVGAWETQYF. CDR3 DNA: TGCAGCGTTGGGGCTTGGGAGACCCAGTACTTC.